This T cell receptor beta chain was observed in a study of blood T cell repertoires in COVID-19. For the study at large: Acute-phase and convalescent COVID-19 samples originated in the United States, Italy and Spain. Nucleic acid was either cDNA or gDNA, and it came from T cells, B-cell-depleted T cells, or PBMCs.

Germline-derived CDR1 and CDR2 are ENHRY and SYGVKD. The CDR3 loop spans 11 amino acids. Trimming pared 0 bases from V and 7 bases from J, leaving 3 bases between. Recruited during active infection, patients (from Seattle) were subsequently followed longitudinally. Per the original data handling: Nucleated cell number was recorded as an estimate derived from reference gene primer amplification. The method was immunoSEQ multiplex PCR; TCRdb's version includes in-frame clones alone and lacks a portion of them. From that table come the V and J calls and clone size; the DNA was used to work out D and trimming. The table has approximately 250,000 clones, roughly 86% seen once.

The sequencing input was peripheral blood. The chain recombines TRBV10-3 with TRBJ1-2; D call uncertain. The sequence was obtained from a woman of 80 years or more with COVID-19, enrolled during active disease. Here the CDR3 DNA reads TGTGCCATCAGTGAGTCGCGTGGCTACACCTTC. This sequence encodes CAISESRGYTF.